This TCR beta chain stems from a study of cytomegalovirus exposure and HLA in healthy donors. TCRdb's table, derived via immunoSEQ multiplex PCR, lists solely in-frame clones and lacks some. The sample lists about 58,000 clones, more than 75% occurring once. On this clone: Its target is not known.

Findings of the study overall: A subsequent analysis found that TCR clusters from the first cohort also tended to co-occur in the 90 to 150 validation repertoires, with 90% to 95% of cluster scores above 0. In vitro testing confirmed three CMV-associated chains as specific for CMV antigens. The authors listed 164 TCR beta chains as cytomegalovirus-associated.

The donors were members of the approximately 130-subject validation cohort (separate from the approximately 670-subject first cohort). CDR1 and CDR2 from the germline V gene are LNHDA and SQIVND (reference sequence). The ends were cut back, 6 bases at V and 12 bases at J, with 11 bases in the middle. The CDR3 has 11 amino acids. This chain joins TRBV19 and TRBJ1-4; D perhaps matches TRBD1 (6 bases). Material: PBMCs. The source of this sequence is a man between 18 and 29 years old in good health and CMV-seronegative. This chain's CDR3 is CASSNYRELFF. As DNA, the CDR3 is TGTGCCAGTAGCAACTACAGGGAACTGTTTTTT.